This record covers a single TCR beta chain. Antigen specificity is unknown. This record belongs to a study of shared clonotypes between healthy human individuals. General observations from the study: Clonotypes not shared had lower generation probabilities than those common to all four donors.

Germline-derived CDR1 and CDR2 are SGHTA and FQGTGA. This CDR3 contains 18 residues. V lost 3 bases and J lost 0; bases outside the gene matches: 6. Several immunoSEQ plates held equal portions of the genomic DNA taken from each subset. The data were produced by immunoSEQ multiplex PCR, yet TCRdb's version contains in-frame clones alone and is incomplete. The table lists some 95,000 clones, around two thirds of them singletons. CD45RO+ cells were combined with CCR7-negative CD45RA+ TemRA cells to form CD8 memory. This chain connects TRBV7-3 to TRBJ2-2; 11 bases line up with TRBD1. Sequenced material: memory CD8+ T cells sorted from blood. The sample's subset: CD45RO+ cells pooled with CCR7-negative TemRA cells. This TCR was sampled from a young man in good health. The CDR3 nucleotides read TGTGCCAGCAGCTTTTCTGGGACAGGGGGTACGAACACCGGGGAGCTGTTTTTT. This translates into CASSFSGTGGTNTGELFF.